These 26 T cell receptor beta chains share one sample of origin, sequenced in a study of blood T cell repertoires in COVID-19. Profiling relied on immunoSEQ multiplex PCR, and the TCRdb table lists in-frame clones only, not all of them. The data contain about 44,000 clones, approximately 77% of them seen just once; the ten biggest clones take up around 4.4%. The sample was peripheral blood. These receptors all stem from a woman in her sixties or seventies with acute or convalescent COVID-19.

The chain couples TRBV6-2 or TRBV6-3 to TRBJ2-7; D possibly corresponds to TRBD1 (6 bases). The V end lost 2 bases, the J end lost 2 bases, and 10 bases lay between the germline ends. The CDR3 runs 14 residues. CDR1 is MNHEY, CDR2 SVGEGT, per germline. The CDR3 nucleotides read TGTGCCAGCAGTTACCAGCCAGGGGCCTACGAGCAGTACTTC. Amino acids: CASSYQPGAYEQYF.

This chain connects TRBV24-1 to TRBJ2-5; TRBD2 aligns across 8 bases. With V trimmed by 4 bases and J by 3 bases, 12 bases remained unmatched. CDR3 length equals 17 residues. From germline, CDR1 is KGHDR and CDR2 SFDVKD. The DNA of the CDR3 is TGTGCCACCAGTGACAAGGACTATGGACTAGCAGAAGAGACCCAGTACTTC. This translates into CATSDKDYGLAEETQYF.

The rearrangement uses TRBV10-3 and TRBJ1-1; 7 bases map to TRBD1. CDR1 and CDR2 (germline): ENHRY, SYGVKD. The CDR3 is 14 amino acids. V shed 8 bases and J 4 bases; nucleotides not matched to a gene: 10. The CDR3: CAIGPSQGITEAFF. As DNA, the CDR3 is TGTGCCATCGGGCCCTCACAGGGGATCACTGAAGCTTTCTTT.

This clone was detected once. The J gene is TRBJ1-4, the V gene TRBV27, with 8 bases matching TRBD1. Germline CDR1 MNHEY, CDR2 SMNVEV (reference sequence). CDR3 size: 16 residues. J was trimmed by 7 bases and V by 5 bases; bases with no gene match: 12. Written as DNA, the CDR3 is TGTGCCAGCAGTCTATATGCAGGGGGCGGCGGTGAAAAACTGTTTTTT. Encoded protein: CASSLYAGGGGEKLFF.

This chain connects TRBV4-3 to TRBJ2-1, with D possibly matching TRBD2 (5 bases). The V gene's germline CDR1 is LGHNA and CDR2 YSLEER. The CDR3 totals 14 residues. The V end was cut by 2 bases, the J end by 8 bases, with 13 bases between. The CDR3 sequence: CASSQNGRPDEQFF. CDR3 DNA: TGCGCCAGCAGCCAAAATGGGAGACCGGATGAGCAGTTCTTC.

This clone is deemed medium-sized. This sample also contains other DNA sequences that code for the same CDR3. The genes are TRBV19 and TRBJ2-1; TRBD2 might be the D (5 bases). Trimming took 5 bases from V and 7 from J, leaving 12 bases between them. Germline assignment: CDR1 LNHDA and CDR2 SQIVND (reference sequence). The CDR3 is 13 amino acids. The CDR3 DNA reads TGTGCCAGTAGTCCCGGACTGGCAAATGAGCAGTTCTTC. This sequence encodes CASSPGLANEQFF. The variable domain in full, completed from reference TRBV19 and TRBJ2-1, reads DGGITQSPKYLFRKEGQNVTLSCEQNLNHDAMYWYRQDPGQGLRLIYYSQIVNDFQKGDIAEGYSVSREKKESFPLTVTSAQKNPTAFYLCASSPGLANEQFFGPGTRLTVL.

This clone was counted a few times. The J gene is TRBJ2-1, the V gene TRBV30; no firm D call. V gave up 0 bases and J gave up 6 bases, with 12 bases separating them. The germline V gene has CDR1 GTSNPN and CDR2 SVGIG (reference sequence). The CDR3 runs to 14 residues. In DNA, the CDR3 is TGTGCCTGGAGTGTACGGTGGCAGGCCAATGAGCAGTTCTTC. Its translation: CAWSVRWQANEQFF.

The chain couples TRBV28 to TRBJ2-7; D not resolved. The V gene's germline CDR1 is MDHEN and CDR2 SYDVKM. The CDR3 contains 13 residues. Trimming stripped 7 bases from V and 3 bases from J, with 13 bases between. The CDR3 spells CASTNSVNYEQYF. CDR3 DNA sequence: TGTGCCAGCACCAACAGTGTAAACTACGAGCAGTACTTC.

J is TRBJ2-2 and V is TRBV18; the D is unclear. V was clipped by 3 bases and J by 7 bases, with 9 bases between them. CDR3 length equals 13 residues. Per germline, CDR1 KGHSH and CDR2 LQKENI. The CDR3 DNA reads as TGTGCCAGCTCACCTATCTCCGGCGGGGAGCTGTTTTTT. Its protein is CASSPISGGELFF.

This chain uses TRBV19 with TRBJ1-4; 9 nucleotides match TRBD1. The germline CDR1 and CDR2 sequences are LNHDA and SQIVND (reference sequence). The V and J ends lost 4 bases and 5 bases, in that order; junction bases with no gene match: 2. The CDR3 runs 14 residues. Here the CDR3 reads CASSTGTGNEKLFF. For the CDR3, the DNA is TGTGCCAGTAGTACCGGGACAGGGAATGAAAAACTGTTTTTT.

The chain joins TRBV1 to TRBJ2-3; the listed D gene, TRBD2, was not tested against the DNA. TRBV1 is given as a pseudogene. The CDR3 runs to 15 residues. CDR3 protein: CTSSQEWITGDTQYF. In DNA form, the CDR3 reads TGCACCAGCAGCCAAGAGTGGATCACCGGGGATACGCAGTATTTT.

This chain connects TRBV5-1 to TRBJ2-2, with D unresolved. CDR3 length: 12 residues. V was pared by 4 bases and J by 4 bases, with 5 bases between. From germline, CDR1 is SGHRS and CDR2 YFSETQ. The CDR3 loop is CASSLLTGELFF. CDR3 DNA sequence: TGCGCCAGCAGCCTTCTCACCGGGGAGCTGTTTTTT.

V and J are TRBV10-3 and TRBJ2-5; no clear D. CDR1 ENHRY and CDR2 SYGVKD come from the germline V gene. Trimming left V 3 bases short and J 2 bases short, with 10 bases between. The CDR3 is 14 amino acids. CDR3 nucleotides: TGTGCCATCAGTGATGGCGGCAGTCAAGAGACCCAGTACTTC. Translated, it gives CAISDGGSQETQYF.

The gene calls are TRBV7-8 and TRBJ2-3; 12 bases are a match to TRBD2. After removal of 3 bases from V and 8 bases from J, the junction contained 21 bases not matched to a gene. Germline CDR1 and CDR2: SGHVS and FQNEAQ. This CDR3 region has 20 residues. DNA for the CDR3: TGTGCCAGCAGCTTGCGACTAGCGGGAGAAGCCACGAGTCCATTCCTTACGCAGTATTTT. This encodes CASSLRLAGEATSPFLTQYF.

This clone came up once. The rearrangement uses TRBV11-2 and TRBJ2-7, with D uncertain. The CDR3 is 13 amino acids. Germline V gives CDR1 SGHAT, CDR2 FQNNGV. The V end lost 0 bases, the J end lost 9 bases, and 12 bases lay between the germline ends. Here the CDR3 DNA reads TGTGCCAGCAGCTTAGACTCACCTACTATGCAGTACTTC. Translated, it gives CASSLDSPTMQYF. Variable domain in full (rest from reference TRBV11-2 and TRBJ2-7): EAGVAQSPRYKIIEKRQSVAFWCNPISGHATLYWYQQILGQGPKLLIQFQNNGVVDDSQLPKDRFSAERLKGVDSTLKIQPAKLEDSAVYLCASSLDSPTMQYFGPGTRLTVT.

The gene calls are TRBV7-9 and TRBJ1-5, with 8 bases lining up with TRBD1. Germline values: CDR1 SEHNR, CDR2 FQNEAQ (reference sequence). V lost 5 bases and J lost 6; bases outside the gene matches: 9. This CDR3 region has 15 residues. The CDR3 region has the DNA TGTGCCAGCAGCCAAGCAGGGGGCGAGGGTCAGCCCCAGCATTTT. The encoded protein is CASSQAGGEGQPQHF.

The rearrangement uses TRBV5-1 and TRBJ2-1, with a possible D match to TRBD2 (6 bases). Trimming removed 4 bases from V and 14 bases from J, with 19 bases in between. Germline-derived CDR1 and CDR2 are SGHRS and YFSETQ. This CDR3 contains 13 residues. The CDR3: CASSPGSGTDKFF. CDR3 bases: TGCGCCAGCAGCCCCGGTTCCGGGACTGATAAGTTCTTC.

V gene TRBV2 combines with J gene TRBJ2-1, with TRBD1 identical over 9 bases. Germline V CDR1 and CDR2: SNHLY, FYNNEI. J lost 7 bases, V lost 3 bases, and 4 bases had no gene match. The CDR3 is made up of 14 amino acids. The DNA for the CDR3 is TGTGCCAGCAGTGAGACGGGACAGGGTAATGAGCAGTTCTTC. Residues: CASSETGQGNEQFF.

This sequence joins TRBV3-1 (or the pseudogene TRBV3-2) and TRBJ2-7; 7 nucleotides agree with TRBD1. The V gene's germline CDR1 is LGHDT and CDR2 YNNKEL (reference sequence). After removal of 5 bases from V and 6 bases from J, the junction contained 13 bases not matched to a gene. This CDR3 spans 15 amino acids. CDR3 DNA sequence: TGTGCCAGCAGCTTCAGGGCACAGGGGCTCGGCGAGCAGTACTTC. It specifies CASSFRAQGLGEQYF.

The chain carries TRBV28 and TRBJ1-2; TRBD1 aligns across 7 bases. CDR1 is MDHEN and CDR2 is SYDVKM in the germline V gene. CDR3 length: 12 amino acids. The J segment lost 5 bases and the V segment lost 6 bases, leaving 3 bases of the junction unmatched. This CDR3 reads CASSRQGYGYTF. In nucleotides, the CDR3 is TGTGCCAGCAGCCGACAGGGTTATGGCTACACCTTC.

The chain has TRBV5-1 and TRBJ2-5; a possible D gene is TRBD2 (5 bases). V was clipped by 0 bases and J by 0 bases, with 6 bases between them. The germline V gene has CDR1 SGHRS and CDR2 YFSETQ. CDR3 length: 14 residues. This CDR3 is CASSLAGNQETQYF. CDR3 nucleotide sequence: TGCGCCAGCAGCTTGGCCGGGAACCAAGAGACCCAGTACTTC.

The rearrangement joins TRBV28 to TRBJ2-7; D may be TRBD2 (5 bases). CDR1 is MDHEN, CDR2 SYDVKM, per germline. This CDR3 region has 15 residues. Between the trimmed V and J ends, which lost 7 bases and 5 bases, there was a span of 21 bases. CDR3 sequence (DNA): TGTGCCAGCACGTCGCCTCTGTCACGGGGTGACGAGCAGTACTTC. Amino acids: CASTSPLSRGDEQYF.

The chain carries TRBV18 and TRBJ2-3; the match to TRBD2 covers 7 bases. Germline V gene sequence: CDR1 KGHSH, CDR2 LQKENI. Unmatched junction bases numbered 9, after V lost 2 bases and J lost 1 base. The length of the CDR3 is 17 residues. The CDR3 DNA reads as TGTGCCAGCTCACCAACCCCGGCTAGCGGAGGCACAGATACGCAGTATTTT. Translating gives CASSPTPASGGTDTQYF.

The chain employs TRBV3-1 (or the pseudogene TRBV3-2) and TRBJ2-1; D possibly corresponds to TRBD2 (5 bases). CDR3 length: 12 amino acids. Trimming left V 0 bases short and J 12 bases short, with 9 bases between. Germline V gene sequence: CDR1 LGHDT, CDR2 YNNKEL (reference sequence). In DNA form, the CDR3 reads TGTGCCAGCAGCCAAGAAGCGGCAGCGCAGTTCTTC. Protein: CASSQEAAAQFF.

The rearrangement uses TRBV6-5 and TRBJ2-2, with D hard to call. Germline values: CDR1 MNHEY, CDR2 SVGAGI. There are 14 residues in the CDR3. The germline V and J ends were trimmed by 1 base and 2 bases, with 5 bases remaining between them. CDR3 nucleotides: TGTGCCAGCAGTTACTTCGTCAACACCGGGGAGCTGTTTTTT. Amino acids: CASSYFVNTGELFF.

The V gene is TRBV7-6, the J gene TRBJ1-3; D is unresolved. V shed 1 base and J shed 0 bases, with 10 bases lying between them. Germline V gives CDR1 SGHVS, CDR2 FNYEAQ. The CDR3 has 16 residues. The CDR3 coding sequence is TGTGCCAGCAGCTTAGTAGAGGCCTTCTCTGGAAACACCATATATTTT. Protein: CASSLVEAFSGNTIYF.